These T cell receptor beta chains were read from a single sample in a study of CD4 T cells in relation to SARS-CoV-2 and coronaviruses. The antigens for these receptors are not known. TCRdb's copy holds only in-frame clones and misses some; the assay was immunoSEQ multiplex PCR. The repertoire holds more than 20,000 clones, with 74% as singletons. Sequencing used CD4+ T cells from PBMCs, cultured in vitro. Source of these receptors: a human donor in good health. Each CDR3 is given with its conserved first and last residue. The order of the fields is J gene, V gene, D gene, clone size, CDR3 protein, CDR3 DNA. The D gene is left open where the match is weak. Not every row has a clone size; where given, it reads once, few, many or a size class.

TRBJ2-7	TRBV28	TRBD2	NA	CASTSGLNPYEQYF	TGTGCCAGCACTAGCGGGCTGAATCCCTACGAGCAGTACTTC
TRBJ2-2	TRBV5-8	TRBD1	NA	CASSSQGVRATGELFF	TGTGCCAGCAGCTCGCAGGGGGTTCGGGCTACCGGGGAGCTGTTTTTT
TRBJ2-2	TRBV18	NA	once	CASSPKNLRTGELFF	TGTGCCAGCTCACCCAAAAACCTACGAACCGGGGAGCTGTTTTTT
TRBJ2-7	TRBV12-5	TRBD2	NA	CASGRGTSGSYEQYF	TGTGCTAGTGGTAGAGGGACTAGCGGGTCCTACGAGCAGTACTTC
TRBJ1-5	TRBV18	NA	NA	CASSPLNSNQPQHF	TGTGCCAGCTCACCCCTGAATAGCAATCAGCCCCAGCATTTT
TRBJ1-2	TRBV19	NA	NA	CASSIFSGNSYTF	TGTGCCAGTAGTATTTTCTCAGGGAATAGCTACACCTTC
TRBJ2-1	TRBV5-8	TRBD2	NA	CASSLAGGSSYNEQFF	TGTGCCAGCAGCTTAGCGGGAGGTAGCTCCTACAATGAGCAGTTCTTC
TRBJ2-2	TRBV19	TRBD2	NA	CASSKRGGRAANTGELFF	TGTGCCAGTAGTAAAAGAGGCGGGAGGGCCGCGAACACCGGGGAGCTGTTTTTT
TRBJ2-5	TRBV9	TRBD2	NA	CASSSLPGEGWTETQYF	TGTGCCAGCAGTTCCCTTCCGGGGGAGGGGTGGACGGAGACCCAGTACTTC
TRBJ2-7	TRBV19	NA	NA	CASSSSGTAYEQYF	TGTGCCAGTAGTTCAAGCGGGACAGCCTACGAGCAGTACTTC
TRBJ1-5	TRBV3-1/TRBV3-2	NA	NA	CASSQTRGIRQPQHF	TGTGCCAGCAGCCAAACGCGGGGAATTAGGCAGCCCCAGCATTTT
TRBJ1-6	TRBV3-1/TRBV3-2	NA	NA	CASSYAGSSYNSPLHF	TGTGCCAGCAGCTACGCAGGGAGCTCCTATAATTCACCCCTCCACTTT
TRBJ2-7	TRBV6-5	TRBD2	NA	CASSLAGLQYF	TGTGCCAGCAGTTTAGCGGGACTGCAGTACTTC
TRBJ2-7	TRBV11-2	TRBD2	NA	CASRPPGGGPYEQYF	TGTGCCAGCAGGCCCCCGGGGGGGGGCCCCTACGAGCAGTACTTC
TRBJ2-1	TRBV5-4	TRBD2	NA	CASSKSSGFYNEQFF	TGTGCCAGCAGCAAGTCTAGCGGCTTTTACAATGAGCAGTTCTTC
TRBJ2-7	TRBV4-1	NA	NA	CASSQEPRARHEQYF	TGCGCCAGCAGCCAAGAGCCTAGGGCGAGGCACGAGCAGTACTTC
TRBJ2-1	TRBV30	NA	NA	CAWTEQLAANEQFF	TGTGCCTGGACAGAGCAACTAGCCGCCAATGAGCAGTTCTTC
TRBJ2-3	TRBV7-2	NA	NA	CASSPPGGQSTDTQYF	TGTGCCAGCAGCCCCCCCGGGGGCCAGTCCACAGATACGCAGTATTTT
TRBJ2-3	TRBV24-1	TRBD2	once	CATSDPGTSQYF	TGTGCCACCAGTGATCCCGGGACTAGCCAGTATTTT
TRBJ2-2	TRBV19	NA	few	CASIGLAHTGELFF	TGTGCCAGTATAGGGCTAGCTCACACCGGGGAGCTGTTTTTT
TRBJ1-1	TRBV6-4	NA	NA	CASSRGGDTEAFF	TGTGCCAGCTCAAGGGGGGGAGACACTGAAGCTTTCTTT
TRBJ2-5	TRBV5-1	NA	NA	CASSFNRPAYQETQYF	TGCGCCAGCAGCTTCAACCGCCCGGCGTACCAAGAGACCCAGTACTTC
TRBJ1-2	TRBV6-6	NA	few	CASSQTVYGYTF	TGTGCCAGCAGTCAGACAGTCTATGGCTACACCTTC
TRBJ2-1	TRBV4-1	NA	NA	CASSRETDNEQFF	TGCGCCAGCAGCCGTGAGACAGACAATGAGCAGTTCTTC
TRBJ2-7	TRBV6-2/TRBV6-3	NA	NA	CASSYSKQGEQYF	TGTGCCAGCAGTTACTCGAAGCAGGGTGAGCAGTACTTC
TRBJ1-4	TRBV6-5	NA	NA	CASRLDWTADEKLFF	TGTGCCAGCAGACTAGATTGGACAGCTGATGAAAAACTGTTTTTT
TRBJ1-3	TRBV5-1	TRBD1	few	CASSLAGTGSGNTIYF	TGCGCCAGCAGCTTGGCCGGGACAGGGTCAGGAAACACCATATATTTT
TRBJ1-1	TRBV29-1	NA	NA	CSVEGRTNTEAFF	TGCAGCGTTGAAGGACGGACGAACACTGAAGCTTTCTTT
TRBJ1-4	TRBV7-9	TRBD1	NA	CASSLVGTVNEKLFF	TGTGCCAGCAGCTTAGTTGGGACAGTTAATGAAAAACTGTTTTTT